This is a list of T cell receptor beta chains from one sample in a study of OX40 agonist ivuxolimab in advanced cancers. Clones were sequenced by immunoSEQ multiplex PCR, and TCRdb holds only the in-frame ones, with some missing. The repertoire holds tens of thousands of clones, with less than 90% as singletons. Sequencing used CD4+ or CD8+ T cells sorted from blood, obtained in a trial of the OX40 agonist ivuxolimab. Every receptor here comes from an adult with an advanced solid tumor such as melanoma, head and neck, liver or kidney cancer. Both conserved end residues are part of each CDR3. Fields, in order: D gene, clone size, V gene, J gene, CDR3 length, CDR3 protein, CDR3 DNA. The D gene is left open where the match is weak. Clone size is not always given. Where it is, it says once, few, many or a class for expanded clones.

d_gene: TRBD1; abundance: NA; v_gene: TRBV6-6; j_gene: TRBJ2-1; len: 16; CDR3aa: CASRKLGQGGRNEQFF; CDR3nt: TGTGCCAGCAGAAAACTCGGACAGGGTGGTCGGAATGAGCAGTTCTTC
d_gene: NA; abundance: few; v_gene: TRBV7-8; j_gene: TRBJ1-3; len: 16; CDR3aa: CASSPPRTASGNTIYF; CDR3nt: TGTGCCAGCAGCCCGCCCAGGACAGCCTCTGGAAACACCATATATTTT
d_gene: NA; abundance: few; v_gene: TRBV6-1; j_gene: TRBJ2-7; len: 11; CDR3aa: CASAYRYEQYF; CDR3nt: TGTGCCAGCGCCTACAGGTACGAGCAGTACTTC
d_gene: NA; abundance: NA; v_gene: TRBV6-6; j_gene: TRBJ1-1; len: 12; CDR3aa: CASSYRDTEAFF; CDR3nt: TGTGCCAGCAGTTACAGAGACACTGAAGCTTTCTTT
d_gene: NA; abundance: NA; v_gene: TRBV11-2; j_gene: TRBJ2-1; len: 16; CDR3aa: CASSGRPGLAYNEQFF; CDR3nt: TGTGCCAGCAGCGGTCGGCCAGGCCTCGCCTACAATGAGCAGTTCTTC
d_gene: TRBD1; abundance: NA; v_gene: TRBV11-2; j_gene: TRBJ2-7; len: 15; CDR3aa: CASSLDRGYPYEQYF; CDR3nt: TGTGCCAGCAGCCTAGACAGGGGGTACCCCTACGAGCAGTACTTC
d_gene: TRBD1; abundance: NA; v_gene: TRBV30; j_gene: TRBJ1-1; len: 15; CDR3aa: CAWSALTGLNTEAFF; CDR3nt: TGTGCCTGGAGTGCCTTGACAGGGTTGAACACTGAAGCTTTCTTT
d_gene: NA; abundance: NA; v_gene: TRBV11-2; j_gene: TRBJ2-4; len: 13; CDR3aa: CASSLAEKNIQYF; CDR3nt: TGTGCCAGCAGCTTAGCGGAGAAAAACATTCAGTACTTC
d_gene: NA; abundance: NA; v_gene: TRBV2; j_gene: TRBJ1-6; len: 13; CDR3aa: CASSPGPNSPLHF; CDR3nt: TGTGCCAGCAGTCCGGGACCTAATTCACCCCTCCACTTT
d_gene: NA; abundance: NA; v_gene: TRBV5-4; j_gene: TRBJ2-3; len: 14; CDR3aa: CASSANSKADTQYF; CDR3nt: TGTGCCAGCAGCGCCAACTCCAAGGCGGATACGCAGTATTTT
d_gene: TRBD2; abundance: NA; v_gene: TRBV19; j_gene: TRBJ2-7; len: 14; CDR3aa: CASSPGLAGYEQYF; CDR3nt: TGTGCCAGTAGTCCCGGACTAGCGGGCTACGAGCAGTACTTC
d_gene: NA; abundance: NA; v_gene: TRBV6-6; j_gene: TRBJ2-7; len: 11; CDR3aa: CASSGGYEQYF; CDR3nt: TGTGCCAGCAGCGGAGGCTACGAGCAGTACTTC
d_gene: NA; abundance: NA; v_gene: TRBV5-4; j_gene: TRBJ1-1; len: 14; CDR3aa: CASSLTRMNTEAFF; CDR3nt: TGTGCCAGCAGCCTTACACGGATGAACACTGAAGCTTTCTTT
d_gene: TRBD1; abundance: few; v_gene: TRBV7-2; j_gene: TRBJ1-3; len: 16; CDR3aa: CASSQGQGAGGNTIYF; CDR3nt: TGTGCCAGCAGCCAGGGACAGGGGGCAGGCGGGAACACCATATATTTT
d_gene: NA; abundance: NA; v_gene: TRBV7-9; j_gene: TRBJ2-2; len: 17; CDR3aa: CASSQSGGQSLTGELFF; CDR3nt: TGTGCCAGCAGCCAAAGCGGGGGACAGAGCCTCACCGGGGAGCTGTTTTTT
d_gene: NA; abundance: NA; v_gene: TRBV14; j_gene: TRBJ2-5; len: 14; CDR3aa: CASSQGARSETQYF; CDR3nt: TGTGCCAGCAGCCAAGGCGCGAGGTCGGAGACCCAGTACTTC
d_gene: NA; abundance: NA; v_gene: TRBV27; j_gene: TRBJ1-4; len: 15; CDR3aa: CATTNRGKPNEKLFF; CDR3nt: TGTGCCACTACGAATCGGGGGAAACCAAATGAAAAACTGTTTTTT
d_gene: TRBD1; abundance: NA; v_gene: TRBV5-4; j_gene: TRBJ1-6; len: 15; CDR3aa: CASSRQGQGNSPLHF; CDR3nt: TGTGCCAGCAGCCGTCAGGGACAGGGGAATTCACCCCTCCACTTT
d_gene: NA; abundance: NA; v_gene: TRBV28; j_gene: TRBJ1-2; len: 12; CDR3aa: CASSSPGESYTF; CDR3nt: TGTGCCAGCAGTAGCCCGGGGGAGAGCTACACCTTC
d_gene: NA; abundance: NA; v_gene: TRBV2; j_gene: TRBJ1-1; len: 14; CDR3aa: CASSEVGGNTEAFF; CDR3nt: TGTGCCAGCAGTGAAGTGGGGGGGAACACTGAAGCTTTCTTT
d_gene: TRBD2; abundance: NA; v_gene: TRBV30; j_gene: TRBJ2-5; len: 15; CDR3aa: CAWSLLGGGHETQYF; CDR3nt: TGTGCCTGGAGTCTCCTGGGGGGAGGGCATGAGACCCAGTACTTC
d_gene: TRBD2; abundance: NA; v_gene: TRBV7-8; j_gene: TRBJ2-1; len: 16; CDR3aa: CASSLRWGSGRNEQFF; CDR3nt: TGTGCCAGCAGCCTCCGTTGGGGTAGCGGGAGGAATGAGCAGTTCTTC
d_gene: NA; abundance: NA; v_gene: TRBV28; j_gene: TRBJ2-7; len: 10; CDR3aa: CASSRYEQYF; CDR3nt: TGTGCCAGCAGTCGTTACGAGCAGTACTTC
d_gene: NA; abundance: NA; v_gene: TRBV19; j_gene: TRBJ1-1; len: 14; CDR3aa: CASSGFVGDTEAFF; CDR3nt: TGTGCCAGTAGTGGGTTCGTTGGAGACACTGAAGCTTTCTTT
d_gene: NA; abundance: NA; v_gene: TRBV28; j_gene: TRBJ1-2; len: 14; CDR3aa: CASSSTQSNYGYTF; CDR3nt: TGTGCCAGCAGTTCGACACAATCTAACTATGGCTACACCTTC
d_gene: NA; abundance: NA; v_gene: TRBV6-1; j_gene: TRBJ1-2; len: 14; CDR3aa: CASSTSGTNYGYTF; CDR3nt: TGTGCCAGCAGTACCTCCGGGACCAACTATGGCTACACCTTC
d_gene: NA; abundance: NA; v_gene: TRBV30; j_gene: TRBJ2-1; len: 12; CDR3aa: CAWTMDGNEQFF; CDR3nt: TGTGCCTGGACAATGGATGGGAATGAGCAGTTCTTC
d_gene: NA; abundance: NA; v_gene: TRBV7-2; j_gene: TRBJ2-7; len: 13; CDR3aa: CASSLSSPYEQYF; CDR3nt: TGTGCCAGCAGCTTATCTAGCCCCTACGAGCAGTACTTC
d_gene: NA; abundance: NA; v_gene: TRBV20-1; j_gene: TRBJ2-1; len: 11; CDR3aa: CSASGCNEQFF; CDR3nt: TGCAGTGCTAGCGGATGCAATGAGCAGTTCTTC
d_gene: TRBD1; abundance: NA; v_gene: TRBV7-9; j_gene: TRBJ1-2; len: 14; CDR3aa: CASSQTGGNYGYTF; CDR3nt: TGTGCCAGCAGCCAGACAGGGGGGAACTATGGCTACACCTTC
d_gene: NA; abundance: NA; v_gene: TRBV30; j_gene: TRBJ1-2; len: 12; CDR3aa: CAWDQKNYGYTF; CDR3nt: TGTGCCTGGGACCAAAAGAACTATGGCTACACCTTC
d_gene: NA; abundance: NA; v_gene: TRBV4-3; j_gene: TRBJ2-1; len: 13; CDR3aa: CASSPLGEGLRFF; CDR3nt: TGCGCCAGCAGCCCCCTCGGCGAGGGCTTGCGGTTCTTC
d_gene: NA; abundance: NA; v_gene: TRBV5-1; j_gene: TRBJ2-7; len: 14; CDR3aa: CASSEADSFYEQYF; CDR3nt: TGCGCCAGCTCCGAGGCAGATTCCTTTTACGAGCAGTACTTC
d_gene: NA; abundance: NA; v_gene: TRBV5-1; j_gene: TRBJ1-2; len: 14; CDR3aa: CASSLATGPYGYTF; CDR3nt: TGCGCCAGCAGCTTGGCTACCGGACCCTATGGCTACACCTTC
d_gene: NA; abundance: NA; v_gene: TRBV5-5; j_gene: TRBJ2-6; len: 15; CDR3aa: CASSLDLSGANVLTF; CDR3nt: TGTGCCAGCAGTCTGGACCTCTCTGGGGCCAACGTCCTGACTTTC
d_gene: NA; abundance: NA; v_gene: TRBV19; j_gene: TRBJ1-1; len: 14; CDR3aa: CASSTLGGSPEAFF; CDR3nt: TGTGCCAGTAGTACCCTGGGAGGGTCCCCTGAAGCTTTCTTT
d_gene: NA; abundance: NA; v_gene: TRBV30; j_gene: TRBJ1-2; len: 20; CDR3aa: CAWSVQSLRGFFLSFNGYTF; CDR3nt: TGTGCCTGGAGTGTACAGTCTCTCAGGGGCTTTTTTCTCAGCTTTAATGGCTACACCTTC